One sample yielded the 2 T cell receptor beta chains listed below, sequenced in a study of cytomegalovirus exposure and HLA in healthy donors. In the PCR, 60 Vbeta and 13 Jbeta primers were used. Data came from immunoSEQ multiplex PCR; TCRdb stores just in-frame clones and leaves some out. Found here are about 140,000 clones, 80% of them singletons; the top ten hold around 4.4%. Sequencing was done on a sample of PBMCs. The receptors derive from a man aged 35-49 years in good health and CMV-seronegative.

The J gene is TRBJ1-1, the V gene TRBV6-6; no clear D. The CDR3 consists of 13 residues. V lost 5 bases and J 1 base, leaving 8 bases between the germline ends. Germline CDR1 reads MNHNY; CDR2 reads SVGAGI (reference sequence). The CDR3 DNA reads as TGTGCCAGCAGTCCAGGATGGAACACTGAAGCTTTCTTT. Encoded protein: CASSPGWNTEAFF.

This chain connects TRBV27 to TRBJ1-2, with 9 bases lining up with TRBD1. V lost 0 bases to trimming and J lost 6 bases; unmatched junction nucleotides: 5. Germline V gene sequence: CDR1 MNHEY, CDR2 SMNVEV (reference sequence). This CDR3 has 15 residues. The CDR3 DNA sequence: TGTGCCAGCAGTTTATCGGGGGACAGGGCGGATGGCTACACCTTC. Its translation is CASSLSGDRADGYTF.